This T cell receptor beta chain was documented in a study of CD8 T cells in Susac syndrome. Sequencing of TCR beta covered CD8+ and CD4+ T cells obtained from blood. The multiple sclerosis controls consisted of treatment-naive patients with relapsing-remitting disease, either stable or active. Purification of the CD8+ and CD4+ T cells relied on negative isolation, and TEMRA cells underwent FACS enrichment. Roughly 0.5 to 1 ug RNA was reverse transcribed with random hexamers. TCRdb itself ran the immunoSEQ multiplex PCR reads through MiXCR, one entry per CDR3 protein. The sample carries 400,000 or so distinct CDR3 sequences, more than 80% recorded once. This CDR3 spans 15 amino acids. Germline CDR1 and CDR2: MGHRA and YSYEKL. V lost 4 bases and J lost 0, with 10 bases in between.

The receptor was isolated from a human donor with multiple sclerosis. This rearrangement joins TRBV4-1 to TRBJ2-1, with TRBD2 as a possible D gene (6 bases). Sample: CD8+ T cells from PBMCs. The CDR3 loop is CASSPGLPSYNEQFF. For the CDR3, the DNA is TGCGCCAGCAGCCCGGGACTCCCCTCCTACAATGAGCAGTTCTTC.